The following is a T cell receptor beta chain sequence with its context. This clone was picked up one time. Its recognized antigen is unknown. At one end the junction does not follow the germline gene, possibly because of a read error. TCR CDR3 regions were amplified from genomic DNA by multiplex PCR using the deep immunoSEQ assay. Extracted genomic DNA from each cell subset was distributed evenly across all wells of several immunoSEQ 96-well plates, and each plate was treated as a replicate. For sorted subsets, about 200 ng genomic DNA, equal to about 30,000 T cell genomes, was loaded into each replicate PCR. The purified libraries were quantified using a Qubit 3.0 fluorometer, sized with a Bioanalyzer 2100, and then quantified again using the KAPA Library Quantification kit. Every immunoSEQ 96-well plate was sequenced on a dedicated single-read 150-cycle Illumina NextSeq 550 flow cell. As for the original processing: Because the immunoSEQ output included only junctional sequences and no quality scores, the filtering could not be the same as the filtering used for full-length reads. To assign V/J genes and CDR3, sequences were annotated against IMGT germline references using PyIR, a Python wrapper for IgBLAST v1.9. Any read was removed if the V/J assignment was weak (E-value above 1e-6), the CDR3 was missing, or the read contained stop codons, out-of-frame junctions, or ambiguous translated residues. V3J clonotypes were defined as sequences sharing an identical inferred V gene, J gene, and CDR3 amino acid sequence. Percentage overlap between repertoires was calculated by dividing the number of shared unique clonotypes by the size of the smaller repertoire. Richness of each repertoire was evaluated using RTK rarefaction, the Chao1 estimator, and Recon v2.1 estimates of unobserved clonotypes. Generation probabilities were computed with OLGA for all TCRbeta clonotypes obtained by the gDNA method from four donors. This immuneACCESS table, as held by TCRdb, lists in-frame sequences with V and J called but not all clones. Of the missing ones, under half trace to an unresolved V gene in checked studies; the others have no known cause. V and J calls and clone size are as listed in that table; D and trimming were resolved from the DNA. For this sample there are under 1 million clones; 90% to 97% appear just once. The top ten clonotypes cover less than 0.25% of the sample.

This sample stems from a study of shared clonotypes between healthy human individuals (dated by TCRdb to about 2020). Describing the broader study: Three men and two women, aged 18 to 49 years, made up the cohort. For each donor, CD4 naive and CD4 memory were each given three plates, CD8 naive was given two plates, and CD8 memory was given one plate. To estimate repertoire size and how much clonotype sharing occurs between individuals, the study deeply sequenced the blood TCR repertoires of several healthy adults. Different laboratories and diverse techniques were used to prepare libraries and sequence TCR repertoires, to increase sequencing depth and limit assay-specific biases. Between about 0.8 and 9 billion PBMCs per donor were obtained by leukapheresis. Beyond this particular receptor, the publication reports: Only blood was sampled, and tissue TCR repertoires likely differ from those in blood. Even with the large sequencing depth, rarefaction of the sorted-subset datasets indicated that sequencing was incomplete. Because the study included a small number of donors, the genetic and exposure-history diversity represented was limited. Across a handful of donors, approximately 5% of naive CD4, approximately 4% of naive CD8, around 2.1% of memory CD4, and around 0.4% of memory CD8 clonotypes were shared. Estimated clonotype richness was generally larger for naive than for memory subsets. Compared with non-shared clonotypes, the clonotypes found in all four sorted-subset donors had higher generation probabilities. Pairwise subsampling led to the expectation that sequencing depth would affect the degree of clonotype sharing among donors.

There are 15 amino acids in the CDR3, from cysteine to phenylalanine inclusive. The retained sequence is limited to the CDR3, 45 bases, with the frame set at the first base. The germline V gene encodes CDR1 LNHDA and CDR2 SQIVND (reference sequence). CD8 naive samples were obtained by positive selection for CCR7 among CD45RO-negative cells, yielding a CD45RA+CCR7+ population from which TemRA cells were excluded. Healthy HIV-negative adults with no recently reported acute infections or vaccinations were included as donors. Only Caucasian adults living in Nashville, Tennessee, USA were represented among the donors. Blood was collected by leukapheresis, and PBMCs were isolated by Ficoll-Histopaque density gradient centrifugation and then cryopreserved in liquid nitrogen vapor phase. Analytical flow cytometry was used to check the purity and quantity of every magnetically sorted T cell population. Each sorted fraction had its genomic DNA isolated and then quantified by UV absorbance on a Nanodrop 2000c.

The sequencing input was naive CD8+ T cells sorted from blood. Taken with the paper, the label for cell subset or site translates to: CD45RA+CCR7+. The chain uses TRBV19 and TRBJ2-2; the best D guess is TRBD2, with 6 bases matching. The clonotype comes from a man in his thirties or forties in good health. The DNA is TGTGCCAGTAGTTTCGGGACTCCGAAGACCGGGGAGCTGTTTTTT. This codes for CASSFGTPKTGELFF.